Here is one T cell receptor (beta chain) with its context. PCR primers comprised 60 Vbeta and 13 Jbeta primers. TCRdb's table, derived via immunoSEQ multiplex PCR, lists solely in-frame clones and lacks some. This table holds 90,000 or so clones, 60% to 80% found once. These data come from a study of cytomegalovirus exposure and HLA in healthy donors. This CDR3 is 21 amino acids long. Specimen: PBMCs. This clonotype was sampled from a woman between 45 and 65 years old in good health and CMV-seropositive. This chain links TRBV21-1 with TRBJ2-3; the DNA was not used to check the table's D call, TRBD1. TRBV21-1 is listed as a pseudogene. The CDR3 coding sequence is TGTGCCAGCAGCAAAGGCCAGAGACAGGGCCCCGGGGGTCATAGGACAGATACGCAGTATTTT. Residues: CASSKGQRQGPGGHRTDTQYF.